The rows below give T cell receptor beta chains drawn from one sample of a study of Tregs in tolerant kidney transplant recipients. Repertoires were generated with immunoSEQ multiplex PCR, while TCRdb's copy carries only in-frame clones and drops some. The top ten clones hold over 0.5% of a sample with around 230,000 clones, roughly 80% of them seen once. The sample was CD4+ T cells from blood. The receptors derive from a human donor in good health. Each CDR3 is given without its conserved first and last residue. Fields, in order: CDR3 length, V gene, CDR3 protein.

cdr3_length: 12; v_call: TRBV15; cdr3_aa: ATSRTDVNTEAF
cdr3_length: 14; v_call: TRBV6-5; cdr3_aa: ASSFRTGRGHEKLF
cdr3_length: 11; v_call: TRBV6-1; cdr3_aa: ASTQSLNYGYT
cdr3_length: 12; v_call: TRBV15; cdr3_aa: ATSRDPSGHIQY
cdr3_length: 18; v_call: TRBV4-1; cdr3_aa: ASSQGPWTSGGALSYEQY
cdr3_length: 13; v_call: TRBV6-1; cdr3_aa: ASRWTGRAGGELF
cdr3_length: 12; v_call: TRBV10-3; cdr3_aa: AISGASTQDTQY
cdr3_length: 13; v_call: TRBV7-9; cdr3_aa: ASSPGFGENQPQH
cdr3_length: 11; v_call: TRBV6-6; cdr3_aa: ASFGRGHTEAF
cdr3_length: 14; v_call: TRBV15; cdr3_aa: ATSRDHIGGGETQY
cdr3_length: 11; v_call: TRBV7-7; cdr3_aa: ASGVTGSDTQY
cdr3_length: 9; v_call: TRBV5-4; cdr3_aa: ASSDGYGAF
cdr3_length: 12; v_call: TRBV11-1; cdr3_aa: ASRDLYLTDTQY
cdr3_length: 15; v_call: TRBV25-1; cdr3_aa: ASSVSARGRGNTEAF
cdr3_length: 13; v_call: TRBV6-5; cdr3_aa: ASSYSRGYGYEQY
cdr3_length: 13; v_call: TRBV30; cdr3_aa: ASKTGTGSNQPQH
cdr3_length: 12; v_call: TRBV7-8; cdr3_aa: ASSPTLAGNTIY
cdr3_length: 11; v_call: TRBV18; cdr3_aa: ASSPSGTVGQF
cdr3_length: 13; v_call: TRBV11-2; cdr3_aa: ASSPTSGGAHEQF
cdr3_length: 11; v_call: TRBV6-5; cdr3_aa: ASSYQSGYGYT
cdr3_length: 13; v_call: TRBV4-1; cdr3_aa: ASTTLRGGNYGYT
cdr3_length: 14; v_call: TRBV7-7; cdr3_aa: ASSPMGLLNTGELF
cdr3_length: 15; v_call: TRBV30; cdr3_aa: AWSVGPTGTYNSPLH
cdr3_length: 14; v_call: TRBV19; cdr3_aa: ASSWDRGREYTEAF
cdr3_length: 15; v_call: TRBV11-2; cdr3_aa: ASSLLPGRRVPYEQY
cdr3_length: 9; v_call: TRBV29-1; cdr3_aa: SVEDGQYYT
cdr3_length: 11; v_call: TRBV2; cdr3_aa: ASVTSGRGEQY
cdr3_length: 13; v_call: TRBV5-1; cdr3_aa: ASSQISTSGVEQY
cdr3_length: 11; v_call: TRBV27; cdr3_aa: ASSRGQHYEQY
cdr3_length: 12; v_call: TRBV15; cdr3_aa: ATSRGGWGETQY
cdr3_length: 12; v_call: TRBV11-2; cdr3_aa: ASSSLTGVREQY
cdr3_length: 13; v_call: TRBV4-1; cdr3_aa: ASSQVSGISYEQY
cdr3_length: 14; v_call: TRBV5-1; cdr3_aa: ASSSDVGTGSYEQY
cdr3_length: 12; v_call: TRBV13; cdr3_aa: ASSLTGDSYEQY
cdr3_length: 12; v_call: TRBV5-1; cdr3_aa: ASSRTGWDTEAF
cdr3_length: 12; v_call: TRBV19; cdr3_aa: ASSPGQGGYGYT
cdr3_length: 9; v_call: TRBV2; cdr3_aa: ASSVQLEQF
cdr3_length: 16; v_call: TRBV27; cdr3_aa: ASTRKRGGGRGTDTQY
cdr3_length: 12; v_call: TRBV5-6; cdr3_aa: ASSLERGRGEAF
cdr3_length: 13; v_call: TRBV5-5; cdr3_aa: ASSASGTGDEKLF
cdr3_length: 12; v_call: TRBV9; cdr3_aa: ASSSQTAQETQY